What follows is one TCR beta chain and its context. Profiling relied on immunoSEQ multiplex PCR, and the TCRdb table lists in-frame clones only, not all of them. The table lists a few hundred thousand clones, 90% of them singletons. During active infection, Seattle patients enrolled and were then monitored through disease. This sample was taken from a study of blood T cell repertoires in COVID-19. At the level of the study: Acute and convalescent COVID-19 samples came from the United States, Italy and Spain.

CDR1 is SGHKS, CDR2 YYEKEE, per germline (reference sequence). The ends lost 4 bases at V and 1 base at J; junction bases unmatched: 5. CDR3 length equals 15 residues. The source of this sequence is a woman between 25 and 40 years old with COVID-19, enrolled during active disease. The rearrangement uses TRBV5-5 and TRBJ2-1; 7 bases line up with TRBD1. Material for sequencing was peripheral blood. In DNA, the CDR3 is TGTGCCAGCAGCCCACAGGGGAGATCCTACAATGAGCAGTTCTTC. It specifies CASSPQGRSYNEQFF.